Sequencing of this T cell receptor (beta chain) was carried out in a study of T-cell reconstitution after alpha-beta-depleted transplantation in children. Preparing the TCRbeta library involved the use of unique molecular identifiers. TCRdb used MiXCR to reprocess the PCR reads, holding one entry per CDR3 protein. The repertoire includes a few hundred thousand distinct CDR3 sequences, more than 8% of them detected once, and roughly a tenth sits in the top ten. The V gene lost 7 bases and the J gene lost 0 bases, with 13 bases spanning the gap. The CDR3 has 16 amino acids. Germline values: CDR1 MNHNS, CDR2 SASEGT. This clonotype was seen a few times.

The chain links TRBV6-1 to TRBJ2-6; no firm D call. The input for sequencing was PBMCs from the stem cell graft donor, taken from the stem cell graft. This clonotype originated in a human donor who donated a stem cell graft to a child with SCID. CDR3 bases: TGTGCCAGCACCCAGGACGGAGTCTCTGGGGCCAACGTCCTGACTTTC. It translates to CASTQDGVSGANVLTF.